The T cell receptor beta chain described here comes from a study of blood T cells in healthy people across ages. V lost 0 bases and J 6 bases, leaving 13 bases between the germline ends. Germline CDR1 reads WSHSY; CDR2 reads SAAADI. This CDR3 spans 15 amino acids. Through a sample-barcoded 5' primer and a J-beta primer mix, a second PCR was run for about 6 to 11 cycles. TCRdb re-called the 5' RACE reads through MiXCR, storing one row per CDR3 protein. The sample carries about 1.4 million distinct CDR3 sequences, roughly 64% recorded once. This clonotype was counted once. The source of this sequence is a man in his late teens or twenties in good health. The sample was blood. V gene TRBV10-2 combines with J gene TRBJ2-3, with D uncertain. CDR3 bases: TGCGCCAGCAGTGAGTCAGGGTGGAACTCGGATACGCAGTATTTT. As protein: CASSESGWNSDTQYF.